These 23 T cell receptor beta chains were sequenced from one sample in a study of cytomegalovirus exposure and HLA in healthy donors listed by TCRdb under 2017. The library was built by means of the immunoSEQ multiplex PCR assay. A mixture of 60 forward primers for TCR Vbeta segments and 13 reverse primers for TCR Jbeta segments was used in the multiplex PCR. As stored in TCRdb, this immuneACCESS dataset retains in-frame rearrangements with V and J assigned. A fraction of the clones does not appear; measured against another copy, unresolved V genes explain less than half of the discrepancy, and the remainder lacks a known reason. The table for this sample lists around 170,000 clones; almost 85% of them were counted only once. In total, the top ten clones hold 0.38% of the sample. The sample was PBMCs. The receptors here all came from a boy aged 2 to 10 in good health and CMV-seronegative.

The chain is built from TRBV7-8 and TRBJ1-1; TRBD1 aligns across 8 bases. Trimming cost V 5 bases and J 6 bases; bases outside gene matches: 20. CDR1 SGHVS and CDR2 FQNEAQ come from the germline V gene. The CDR3 is 18 amino acids. CDR3 sequence reads: CASSTNPGGSRGPAEAFF. CDR3 DNA sequence: TGTGCCAGCAGCACTAACCCCGGGGGGAGCAGGGGGCCGGCTGAAGCTTTCTTT.

The rearrangement links TRBV4-1 to TRBJ2-7; 10 bases are shared with TRBD1. The germline gives CDR1 MGHRA, CDR2 YSYEKL. Trimming removed 3 bases from V and 8 bases from J; junction bases left unmatched: 10. This CDR3 is built from 15 residues. Here the CDR3 DNA reads TGCGCCAGCAGCCAGGGGACAGGGGAGGTAGGAAAGCAGTACTTC. Translation gives CASSQGTGEVGKQYF.

The rearrangement joins TRBV2 to TRBJ2-4; 9 nucleotides align to TRBD1. The CDR3 spans 17 residues. Germline V gene sequence: CDR1 SNHLY, CDR2 FYNNEI. After removal of 5 bases from V and 0 bases from J, the junction contained 8 bases not matched to a gene. DNA of the CDR3: TGTGCCAGCAGTATGACAGGGGGAGTAGGAGCCAAAAACATTCAGTACTTC. Its translation: CASSMTGGVGAKNIQYF.

The rearrangement uses TRBV28 and TRBJ2-2, with D maybe TRBD2 (6 bases). Germline CDR1 is MDHEN and CDR2 is SYDVKM. The CDR3 is 14 amino acids. The germline V and J ends were trimmed by 7 bases and 4 bases, with 13 bases remaining between them. In nucleotides, the CDR3 is TGTGCCAGCACCATAGAGGGAGGCACCGGGGAGCTGTTTTTT. This encodes CASTIEGGTGELFF.

The V and J genes are TRBV5-4 and TRBJ2-2; D uncertain. The CDR3 loop spans 12 amino acids. The germline V and J ends were trimmed by 5 bases and 5 bases, with 7 bases remaining between them. Germline CDR1 reads SGHNT; CDR2 reads YYREEE (reference sequence). In DNA, the CDR3 is TGTGCCAGCAGTAGCCCTACCGGGGAGCTGTTTTTT. It is translated as CASSSPTGELFF.

The chain couples TRBV5-1 to TRBJ2-1, with D perhaps TRBD1 (7 bases). V lost 6 bases and J 7 bases, leaving 14 bases between the germline ends. The V gene's germline CDR1 is SGHRS and CDR2 YFSETQ. CDR3 length equals 13 residues. The CDR3 bases are TGCGCCAGCATCGAACAGGGGAGGAATGAGCAGTTCTTC. This encodes CASIEQGRNEQFF. Full variable domain (rest looked up from reference TRBV5-1 and TRBJ2-1): KAGVTQTPRYLIKTRGQQVTLSCSPISGHRSVSWYQQTPGQGLQFLFEYFSETQRNKGNFPGRFSGRQFSNSRSEMNVSTLELGDSALYLCASIEQGRNEQFFGPGTRLTVL.

With respect to this clone: At one end, the junction sequence differs from germline, possibly due to a read error. This chain joins TRBV29-1 and TRBJ2-5; 8 bases fit TRBD1. The CDR3 is made up of 13 amino acids. Germline V lookup: CDR1 SQVTM, CDR2 ANQGSEA. CDR3 in DNA: TGCAACGTTCGTCCGGACAGGGAAGAGACCCAGTACTTC. Translation: CNVRPDREETQYF.

V gene TRBV5-1 combines with J gene TRBJ2-2; 8 nucleotides match TRBD2. Germline CDR1 and CDR2: SGHRS and YFSETQ. After removal of 2 bases from V and 4 bases from J, the junction contained 4 bases not matched to a gene. This CDR3 region has 15 residues. This CDR3 is CASSFAGLGTGELFF. CDR3 bases: TGCGCCAGCAGCTTTGCGGGACTAGGCACCGGGGAGCTGTTTTTT.

The chain links TRBV7-9 to TRBJ1-1; D may be TRBD1 (6 bases). V lost 5 bases, J lost 5 bases, and 12 bases lay in between. The germline V gene encodes CDR1 SEHNR and CDR2 FQNEAQ (reference sequence). CDR3 length: 13 amino acids. CDR3 bases: TGTGCCAGCAGCCCGGACAGACTGACTGAAGCTTTCTTT. Translated, it gives CASSPDRLTEAFF.

The chain combines TRBV5-1 with TRBJ2-1; maybe TRBD1 (5 bases). Germline CDR1 SGHRS, CDR2 YFSETQ. The CDR3 runs to 13 residues. V lost 5 bases, J lost 8 bases, and 14 bases lay in between. CDR3: CASSQQLRDEQFF. As DNA, the CDR3 is TGCGCCAGCAGTCAACAGCTCAGGGATGAGCAGTTCTTC.

The V and J genes are TRBV4-2 and TRBJ2-5, with 13 bases identical to TRBD2. This CDR3 is built from 20 residues. Germline lookup yields CDR1 LGHNA and CDR2 YNFKEQ. J lost 4 bases, V lost 1 base, and 15 bases had no gene match. In DNA form, the CDR3 reads TGTGCCAGCAGCCAAGCCCCCGGGGTGACTAGCGGGAGGCTAGGAGAGACCCAGTACTTC. It yields the protein CASSQAPGVTSGRLGETQYF.

The genes are TRBV5-1 and TRBJ1-1; 8 nucleotides agree with TRBD1. The germline V gene has CDR1 SGHRS and CDR2 YFSETQ. J was trimmed by 1 base and V by 5 bases; bases with no gene match: 10. The CDR3 extends over 16 amino acids. CDR3 DNA sequence: TGCGCCAGCAGACGTCCCGGGACAGGATCGAACACTGAAGCTTTCTTT. Encoded protein: CASRRPGTGSNTEAFF.

For this clone: Distinct nucleotide sequences in the sample also encode this CDR3. The CDR3 sequence: CASSLDRGTDTQYF. The CDR3 bases are TGTGCCAGCAGTTTGGACAGGGGCACAGATACGCAGTATTTT. J is TRBJ2-3 and V is TRBV28; TRBD1 matches at 8 bases. The CDR3 consists of 14 residues. V lost 3 bases, J lost 1 base, and 0 bases stayed unmatched. Germline V gives CDR1 MDHEN, CDR2 SYDVKM.

The chain is built from TRBV4-1 and TRBJ2-5; D remains ambiguous. The DNA end is more similar to TRBJ2-7, so the J call may be wrong. CDR1 and CDR2 (germline): MGHRA, YSYEKL. The length of the CDR3 is 16 residues. DNA for the CDR3: TGCGCCAGCAGTCATAACGCAGGTCGAAGCTCCTACGAGCAGTACTTC. Its translation: CASSHNAGRSSYEQYF.

The J gene is TRBJ2-3, the V gene TRBV4-1, with D tentatively TRBD2 (5 bases). Germline V gene lookup returns CDR1 MGHRA and CDR2 YSYEKL. The CDR3 is 15 amino acids. Trimming removed 4 bases from V and 3 bases from J, with 14 bases in between. The CDR3 DNA follows: TGCGCCAGCAGCCCACTAGATCCATTGACAGATACGCAGTATTTT. It is translated as CASSPLDPLTDTQYF.

The genes are TRBV5-4 and TRBJ2-7, with 12 bases lining up with TRBD2. The CDR3 is made up of 14 amino acids. Germline CDR1 reads SGHNT; CDR2 reads YYREEE (reference sequence). The V segment lost 0 bases and the J segment 5 bases; nucleotides outside the gene matches: 0. As DNA, the CDR3 is TGTGCCAGCAGCTTGGGACTAGCGGGAGACGAGCAGTACTTC. Amino acid sequence: CASSLGLAGDEQYF.

The chain is built from TRBV19 and TRBJ1-1, with 7 bases lining up with TRBD1. Germline CDR1 and CDR2: LNHDA and SQIVND (reference sequence). Trimming cost V 6 bases and J 3 bases; bases outside gene matches: 7. This CDR3 spans 14 amino acids. The CDR3 sequence is CASRRGGPHTEAFF. In nucleotides, the CDR3 is TGTGCCAGTAGGAGAGGGGGCCCTCACACTGAAGCTTTCTTT.

In its sample, this clone was seen a few times. The CDR3 region is CAISDMAGSGNTIYF. CDR3 coding DNA: TGTGCCATCAGCGACATGGCCGGCTCTGGAAACACCATATATTTT. The rearrangement uses TRBV10-3 and TRBJ1-3; D is unresolved. The V gene lost 6 bases and the J gene lost 0 bases, with 12 bases spanning the gap. This CDR3 contains 15 residues. Germline V gene lookup returns CDR1 ENHRY and CDR2 SYGVKD.

CDR3 region: CASSPDSSYEQYF. CDR3 bases: TGTGCCAGCAGCCCTGACAGTTCCTACGAGCAGTACTTC. The V call is TRBV7-3, the J call TRBJ2-7; D is perhaps TRBD1 (5 bases). Germline V CDR1 and CDR2: SGHTA, FQGTGA. With 5 bases removed from V and 1 base from J, the gap between germline ends came to 9 bases. The CDR3 contains 13 residues.

The chain couples TRBV7-9 to TRBJ2-5; TRBD2 agrees at 10 bases. The J call may be wrong; the DNA end is better matched by TRBJ2-7. The germline V gene encodes CDR1 SEHNR and CDR2 FQNEAQ (reference sequence). This CDR3 contains 14 residues. In DNA form, the CDR3 reads TGTGCCAGCAATCCTCTAGCGGGAGCCTACGAGCAGTACTTC. Amino acids: CASNPLAGAYEQYF.

V and J are TRBV5-4 and TRBJ2-3; TRBD2 agrees at 10 bases. Unmatched junction bases numbered 5, after V lost 3 bases and J lost 1 base. Germline CDR1 SGHNT, CDR2 YYREEE (reference sequence). The CDR3 has 16 amino acids. The CDR3 DNA reads TGTGCCAGCAGCTGGGAAAGCGGGAGGGGCACAGATACGCAGTATTTT. This encodes CASSWESGRGTDTQYF. Drawing the rest from reference TRBV5-4 and TRBJ2-3, the complete variable domain is ETGVTQSPTHLIKTRGQQVTLRCSSQSGHNTVSWYQQALGQGPQFIFQYYREEENGRGNFPPRFSGLQFPNYSSELNVNALELDDSALYLCASSWESGRGTDTQYFGPGTRLTVL.

The chain uses TRBV4-2 and TRBJ2-7, with 8 positions matching TRBD2. The CDR3 covers 15 residues. The germline V gene has CDR1 LGHNA and CDR2 YNFKEQ. J lost 3 bases, V lost 4 bases, and 8 bases had no gene match. CDR3: CASSPTAGEGYEQYF. CDR3 nucleotides: TGTGCCAGCAGCCCGACAGCGGGAGAGGGCTACGAGCAGTACTTC.

The chain has TRBV6-1 and TRBJ1-2; tentative D call: TRBD1 (6 bases). The CDR3 is 14 residues long. Trimming removed 6 bases from V and 9 bases from J, with 20 bases in between. The germline CDR1 and CDR2 sequences are MNHNS and SASEGT. The CDR3 region is CASRARRDMDSYTF. CDR3 DNA: TGTGCCAGCAGGGCCCGACGGGACATGGATAGCTACACCTTC.